What follows is one T cell receptor (beta chain) and its context. Its antigen is not known. Clones were read by immunoSEQ multiplex PCR, and TCRdb kept only the in-frame ones, dropping some. The sample has roughly 330,000 clones, roughly 87% seen once. This sample was included in a study of cytomegalovirus exposure and HLA in healthy donors. Notes on the study in general: Associated with cytomegalovirus, according to the listing, were fewer than 200 TCR beta chains.

Looked up from germline, CDR1 is SGDLS and CDR2 is YYNGEE. The CDR3 is 16 residues long. V lost 0 bases and J 0 bases, leaving 12 bases between the germline ends. The specimen sequenced was PBMCs. The chain links TRBV9 to TRBJ1-1; D call uncertain. The TCR originated in a woman under 40 in good health and CMV-seropositive. The CDR3, as DNA: TGTGCCAGCAGCGTAGCCCCCATGCCCATGAACACTGAAGCTTTCTTT. This encodes CASSVAPMPMNTEAFF.